Reported below is one T cell receptor beta chain. These data come from a study of T cell changes during pregnancy in multiple sclerosis. The V gene lost 8 bases and the J gene lost 6 bases, with 13 bases spanning the gap. In germline, CDR1 is SNHLY, CDR2 FYNNEI. This CDR3 is built from 12 residues. The method was immunoSEQ multiplex PCR; TCRdb's version includes in-frame clones alone and lacks a portion of them. The table shows 40,000 to 45,000 clones, with 75% to 95% occurring only once. The sample was CD4+ T cells from peripheral blood mononuclear cells, taken before pregnancy. This receptor was identified in a female donor with multiple sclerosis, enrolled in a pregnancy study. The chain joins TRBV2 to TRBJ1-2, with D perhaps TRBD1 (5 bases). Written as DNA, the CDR3 is TGTGCCAGCTCCGGGGGGGGTGATGGCTACACCTTC. Translating gives CASSGGGDGYTF.